This TCR beta chain was sequenced for a study of blood T cell repertoires in COVID-19. About the research overall: T cells, B-cell-depleted T cells, or PBMCs provided the cDNA or gDNA that served as material.

Per the authors' pipeline: Reference gene primer amplification gave nucleated cell count estimates. Some clones are missing from TCRdb's copy, which holds only in-frame ones; the method was immunoSEQ multiplex PCR. Clone size and the V and J calls come from that table; the DNA yielded D and trimming. The repertoire consists of about 88,000 clones, with more than 90% occurring once and the leading ten covering 1.5% to 2%. The sample taken for sequencing was peripheral blood. The sequence was collected from a man aged 55-75 years with acute or convalescent COVID-19.

CDR3 residues: CASSPRTGDNYGYTF. In DNA, the CDR3 is TGTGCCAGCAGCCCCCGGACAGGGGATAACTATGGCTACACCTTC. This chain uses TRBV5-4 with TRBJ1-2; 9 bases fit TRBD1. The J segment lost 1 base and the V segment lost 4 bases, leaving 5 bases of the junction unmatched. CDR3 length equals 15 residues. The germline V gene encodes CDR1 SGHNT and CDR2 YYREEE (reference sequence).